The 26 T cell receptor beta chains below all came from one sample that was sequenced in a study of T cells after yellow fever vaccination. Via MiXCR, TCRdb re-called the 5' RACE reads, giving one row per CDR3 protein. The sample yields a few hundred thousand distinct CDR3 sequences, around 20% seen once. The starting material was PBMCs, obtained before the yellow fever booster vaccination. The receptor source for this set is a man younger than 35 who received the YFV17D yellow fever vaccine.

The chain employs TRBV4-1 and TRBJ1-1; D unresolved. Trimming left V 3 bases short and J 3 bases short, with 14 bases between. Germline V lookup: CDR1 MGHRA, CDR2 YSYEKL. CDR3 length equals 15 residues. This CDR3 reads CASSHDSGAYTEAFF. DNA for the CDR3: TGCGCCAGCAGCCATGATTCGGGTGCTTACACTGAAGCTTTCTTT.

The J gene is TRBJ1-6, the V gene TRBV4-1, with a tentative D call TRBD1 (6 bases). In germline, CDR1 is MGHRA, CDR2 YSYEKL. This CDR3 is 17 amino acids long. V was cut by 3 bases and J by 6 bases, with 18 bases left in between. CDR3 bases: TGCGCCAGCAGCCAGGTACAACAGGGTATGGGTAATTCACCCCTCCACTTT. It codes for CASSQVQQGMGNSPLHF.

This clonotype was found a few times. The gene calls are TRBV29-1 and TRBJ2-1; weak D call: TRBD1 (6 bases). CDR1 is SQVTM, CDR2 ANQGSEA, per germline. V lost 1 base and J lost 0, with 13 bases in between. There are 16 residues in the CDR3. CDR3 DNA sequence: TGCAGCGTTGAAGGGGTAGACAGGACCTCCTACAATGAGCAGTTCTTC. Translation: CSVEGVDRTSYNEQFF.

This clonotype was recorded a few times. This chain connects TRBV6-6 to TRBJ1-6, with TRBD1 matching over 10 bases. This CDR3 contains 15 residues. Germline CDR1 is MNHNY and CDR2 is SVGAGI (reference sequence). V gave up 6 bases and J gave up 10 bases; unmatched junction bases: 9. The CDR3 protein is CASSPRQGARSPLHF. DNA for the CDR3: TGTGCCAGCAGCCCCAGACAGGGGGCAAGATCACCCCTCCACTTT.

This chain links TRBV5-1 with TRBJ2-1; D may correspond to TRBD1 or TRBD2 (6 bases each). Germline lookup yields CDR1 SGHRS and CDR2 YFSETQ. The CDR3 sequence is 16 residues long. Trimming took off 2 bases at V and 0 bases at J, with 12 bases between the two ends. This CDR3 is CASSFGTGASYNEQFF. The CDR3 DNA reads as TGCGCCAGCAGCTTCGGCACGGGGGCCTCCTACAATGAGCAGTTCTTC. Variable domain in full (rest from reference TRBV5-1 and TRBJ2-1): KAGVTQTPRYLIKTRGQQVTLSCSPISGHRSVSWYQQTPGQGLQFLFEYFSETQRNKGNFPGRFSGRQFSNSRSEMNVSTLELGDSALYLCASSFGTGASYNEQFFGPGTRLTVL.

This chain links TRBV6-5 with TRBJ2-1; D call uncertain. The CDR3 is 16 residues long. Germline V gene data show CDR1 as MNHEY and CDR2 as SVGAGI. The ends were cut back, 5 bases at V and 0 bases at J, with 14 bases in the middle. This CDR3 reads CASSLFPPSSYNEQFF. CDR3 nucleotides: TGTGCCAGCAGTCTATTCCCACCTAGCTCCTACAATGAGCAGTTCTTC.

The chain links TRBV5-6 to TRBJ2-1; tentative D call: TRBD1 (5 bases). Germline V gene sequence: CDR1 SGHDT, CDR2 YYEEEE. Trimming pared 0 bases from V and 10 bases from J, leaving 11 bases between. CDR3 size: 13 residues. CDR3 nucleotides: TGTGCCAGCAGCTTGGTAGGGGTGGGAGAGCAGTTCTTC. This translates into CASSLVGVGEQFF.

V and J are TRBV7-6 and TRBJ2-1, with a possible D match to TRBD2 (7 bases). The germline V gene has CDR1 SGHVS and CDR2 FNYEAQ. V lost 1 base and J 2 bases, leaving 15 bases between the germline ends. There are 17 residues in the CDR3. The DNA of the CDR3 is TGTGCCAGCAGCTTAGGACCGGGGGGCGGCGCCTACAATGAGCAGTTCTTC. Its translation: CASSLGPGGGAYNEQFF.

This clonotype was seen a few times. The V call is TRBV29-1, the J call TRBJ1-2; 8 bases are shared with TRBD1. This CDR3 contains 13 residues. CDR1 is SQVTM and CDR2 is ANQGSEA in the germline V gene. V shed 0 bases, J shed 8 bases, and the junction held 5 bases outside the gene matches. In DNA form, the CDR3 reads TGCAGCGTTGAAGAGCAGGGGGCCCGGGGCTACACCTTC. It codes for CSVEEQGARGYTF.

The chain links TRBV5-1 to TRBJ1-2; 8 nucleotides match TRBD1. The ends lost 3 bases at V and 12 bases at J; junction bases unmatched: 10. From germline, CDR1 is SGHRS and CDR2 YFSETQ. This CDR3 has 13 residues. The CDR3 region is CASSSTGTGGNTF. The CDR3 DNA reads TGCGCCAGCAGCTCCACCGGGACAGGCGGGAACACCTTC.

The chain uses TRBV5-1 and TRBJ1-2; weak D call: TRBD1 (5 bases). The CDR3 contains 16 residues. V shed 0 bases and J shed 8 bases, with 20 bases lying between them. Germline assignment: CDR1 SGHRS and CDR2 YFSETQ. Here the CDR3 reads CASSLAHWQGLKGYTF. The CDR3 DNA sequence: TGCGCCAGCAGCTTGGCCCACTGGCAGGGCCTGAAGGGCTACACCTTC. The full variable domain, completed using reference TRBV5-1 and TRBJ1-2, is KAGVTQTPRYLIKTRGQQVTLSCSPISGHRSVSWYQQTPGQGLQFLFEYFSETQRNKGNFPGRFSGRQFSNSRSEMNVSTLELGDSALYLCASSLAHWQGLKGYTFGSGTRLTVV.

The chain carries TRBV5-4 and TRBJ2-7; no clear D gene. With 4 bases removed from V and 0 bases from J, the gap between germline ends came to 8 bases. The CDR3 is made up of 13 amino acids. CDR1 SGHNT and CDR2 YYREEE come from the germline V gene (reference sequence). The CDR3 loop is CASSAASSYEQYF. The DNA of the CDR3 is TGTGCCAGCAGCGCGGCCAGCTCCTACGAGCAGTACTTC.

J is TRBJ2-3 and V is TRBV5-6; TRBD1 aligns across 7 bases. Germline CDR1 and CDR2: SGHDT and YYEEEE. V lost 4 bases, J lost 4 bases, and 3 bases stayed unmatched. This CDR3 is built from 13 residues. In DNA form, the CDR3 reads TGTGCCAGCAGCGGCGGACAGGCAGATACGCAGTATTTT. It codes for CASSGGQADTQYF.

The genes are TRBV6-5 and TRBJ1-2; D is uncertain. V dropped 6 bases and J dropped 4 bases, with 12 bases sitting between them. Germline V CDR1 and CDR2: MNHEY, SVGAGI. The CDR3 totals 13 residues. CDR3 DNA: TGTGCCAGCAGCCACCTATTTGGCTATGGCTACACCTTC. Its translation: CASSHLFGYGYTF.

J is TRBJ2-1 and V is TRBV4-2; the D gene is possibly TRBD2 (5 bases). The germline CDR1 and CDR2 sequences are LGHNA and YNFKEQ. The CDR3 runs to 15 residues. Trimming removed 3 bases from V and 12 bases from J, with 21 bases in between. In DNA form, the CDR3 reads TGTGCCAGCAGCCAGAGAGTGCCGATCGTCGGGGTGCAGTTCTTC. Its translation: CASSQRVPIVGVQFF.

This clonotype was counted between two and nine times. This rearrangement joins TRBV7-2 to TRBJ1-4, with D possibly matching TRBD1 (6 bases). The CDR3 contains 14 residues. CDR1 and CDR2 from the germline V gene are SGHTA and FQGNSA. With 0 bases removed from V and 8 bases from J, the gap between germline ends came to 10 bases. For the CDR3, the DNA is TGTGCCAGCAGCTTAGCCAGGGGCGGAGAAAAACTGTTTTTT. It is translated as CASSLARGGEKLFF.

A few counts support this clonotype. CDR3 nucleotide sequence: TGCAGCCCGCGGGGGGAAAACAATGAGCAGTTCTTC. Amino acid sequence: CSPRGENNEQFF. The chain employs TRBV29-1 and TRBJ2-1; 8 bases align to TRBD2. The germline CDR1 and CDR2 sequences are SQVTM and ANQGSEA. V dropped 8 bases and J dropped 5; count of bases not matched to a gene: 5. The CDR3 runs to 12 residues.

The rearrangement joins TRBV5-4 to TRBJ2-1, with 8 bases aligning to TRBD1. The CDR3 is 15 amino acids. J lost 9 bases, V lost 4 bases, and 12 bases had no gene match. Per the germline V gene, CDR1 is SGHNT and CDR2 is YYREEE (reference sequence). In nucleotides, the CDR3 is TGTGCCAGCAGCCTCGGACAGGGCCCTTCCGCTGAGCAGTTCTTC. It specifies CASSLGQGPSAEQFF.

This clonotype was picked up a small number of times. In DNA form, the CDR3 reads TGTGCCAGCAGTCGCACCCACACTGAAGCTTTCTTT. This gives the protein CASSRTHTEAFF. This chain uses TRBV27 with TRBJ1-1, with unresolved D. Germline CDR1 and CDR2: MNHEY and SMNVEV (reference sequence). V gave up 5 bases and J gave up 3 bases, with 7 bases separating them. This CDR3 comprises 12 residues.

V usage is TRBV29-1 and J usage is TRBJ1-1, with D possibly TRBD1 on 6 matching bases. The CDR3 extends over 13 amino acids. Trimming shortened V by 4 bases and J by 1 base, and 10 bases separated the two germline ends. Germline CDR1 reads SQVTM; CDR2 reads ANQGSEA. The DNA for the CDR3 is TGCAGCGTTGGTCAGGGGTCGAACACTGAAGCTTTCTTT. Its translation is CSVGQGSNTEAFF.

This clonotype showed up just a few times. At one of its ends the junction is not consistent with the germline gene, which may arise from a read error. This chain connects TRBV5-5 to TRBJ1-4; D gene ambiguous. The CDR3 consists of 11 residues. Germline V gives CDR1 SGHKS, CDR2 YYEKEE (reference sequence). This CDR3 reads CASSLNENLFF. For the CDR3, the DNA is TGTGCCAGCAGCTTGAACGAAAACCTGTTTTTT.

The V gene is TRBV5-1, the J gene TRBJ1-1; D remains unclear. The CDR3 has 16 residues. V lost 0 bases to trimming and J lost 3 bases, with 15 bases between them. Germline V gene sequence: CDR1 SGHRS, CDR2 YFSETQ. The CDR3 region is CASSLAGMGSHTEAFF. The DNA for the CDR3 is TGCGCCAGCAGCTTGGCGGGGATGGGGAGTCACACTGAAGCTTTCTTT.

The chain carries TRBV7-2 and TRBJ2-5; 10 bases match TRBD2. The V gene end was trimmed by 7 bases and the J gene end by 4 bases; junction bases not matched to a gene: 9. CDR1 is SGHTA and CDR2 is FQGNSA in the germline V gene. This CDR3 comprises 15 residues. The CDR3, as DNA: TGTGCCAGCACCGTAGCGGGGGGATTAAGAGAGACCCAGTACTTC. It codes for CASTVAGGLRETQYF.

The count of this clonotype is one. This chain links TRBV28 with TRBJ1-4; perhaps TRBD1 as D (5 bases). V shed 7 bases and J shed 7 bases, with 19 bases lying between them. The V gene's germline CDR1 is MDHEN and CDR2 SYDVKM. This CDR3 region has 15 residues. The CDR3 spells CASISEGQYGEKLFF. CDR3 nucleotides: TGTGCCAGCATATCGGAGGGGCAGTACGGTGAAAAACTGTTTTTT.

The V call is TRBV5-1, the J call TRBJ1-6; TRBD1 is a possible D gene (5 bases). The CDR3 covers 17 residues. Trimming took off 0 bases at V and 0 bases at J, with 10 bases between the two ends. Per the germline V gene, CDR1 is SGHRS and CDR2 is YFSETQ. CDR3 residues: CASSLEQGASYNSPLHF. Here the CDR3 DNA reads TGCGCCAGCAGCTTGGAGCAGGGTGCCTCCTATAATTCACCCCTCCACTTT.

The chain uses TRBV4-1 and TRBJ1-5; TRBD1 might be the D (6 bases). The CDR3 has 15 residues. Germline V gene lookup returns CDR1 MGHRA and CDR2 YSYEKL. V was trimmed by 1 base and J by 3 bases, leaving 10 bases between them. For the CDR3, the DNA is TGCGCCAGCAGCCAAGTGCGACAGGACAATCAGCCCCAGCATTTT. Amino acid sequence: CASSQVRQDNQPQHF.